The clone carrying this TCR beta chain was seen more than once but under ten times. Source study methods: Researchers report that nucleated cell counts were estimated from reference gene primer amplification. TCRdb's copy holds only in-frame clones and misses some; the assay was immunoSEQ multiplex PCR. That table furnishes V, J and clone size, whereas the DNA furnished D and trimming. Of nearly 350,000 clones in the sample, around nine tenths were seen once. The entry originates in a study of blood T cell repertoires in COVID-19. Study in general: The origin of the acute and convalescent COVID-19 samples was the United States, Italy and Spain. T cells, B-cell-depleted T cells, or PBMCs supplied cDNA or gDNA.

The CDR3 sequence is 12 residues long. The ends were cut back, 6 bases at V and 5 bases at J, with 10 bases in the middle. The sequenced sample was peripheral blood. This chain links TRBV12-3 or TRBV12-4 with TRBJ1-1; D unclear. This receptor was taken from a woman under 30 who had recovered from COVID-19. The CDR3 DNA sequence: TGTGCCAGCAGGAACTCTGAGACTGAAGCTTTCTTT. Amino acid sequence: CASRNSETEAFF.